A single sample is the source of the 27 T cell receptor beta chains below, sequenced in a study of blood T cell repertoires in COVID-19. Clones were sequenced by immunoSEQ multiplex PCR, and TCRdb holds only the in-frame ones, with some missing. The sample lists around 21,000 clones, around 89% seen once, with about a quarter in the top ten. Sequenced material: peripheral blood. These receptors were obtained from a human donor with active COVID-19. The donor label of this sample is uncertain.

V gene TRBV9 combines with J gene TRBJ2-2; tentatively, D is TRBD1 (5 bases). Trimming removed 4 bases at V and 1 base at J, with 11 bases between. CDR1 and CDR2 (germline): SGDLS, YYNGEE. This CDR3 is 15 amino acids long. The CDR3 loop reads CASSQGEGNTGELFF. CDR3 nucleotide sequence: TGTGCCAGCAGCCAAGGGGAAGGGAACACCGGGGAGCTGTTTTTT.

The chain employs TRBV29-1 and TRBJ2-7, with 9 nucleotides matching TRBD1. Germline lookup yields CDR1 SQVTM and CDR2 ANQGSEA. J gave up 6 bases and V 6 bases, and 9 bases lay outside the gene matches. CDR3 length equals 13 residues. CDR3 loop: CSVRGTGIGEQYF. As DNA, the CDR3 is TGCAGCGTCCGCGGGACAGGGATTGGCGAGCAGTACTTC.

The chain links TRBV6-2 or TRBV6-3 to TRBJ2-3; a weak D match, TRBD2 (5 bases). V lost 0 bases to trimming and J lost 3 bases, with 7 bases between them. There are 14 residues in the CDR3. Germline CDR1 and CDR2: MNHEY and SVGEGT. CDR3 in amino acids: CASSYSGGTDTQYF. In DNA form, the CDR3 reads TGTGCCAGCAGTTACTCCGGAGGAACAGATACGCAGTATTTT.

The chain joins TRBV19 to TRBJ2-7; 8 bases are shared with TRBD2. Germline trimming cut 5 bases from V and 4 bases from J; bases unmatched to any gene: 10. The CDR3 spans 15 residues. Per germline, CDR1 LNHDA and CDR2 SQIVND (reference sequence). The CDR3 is CASSPGGGLGYEQYF. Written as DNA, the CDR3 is TGTGCCAGTAGTCCCGGGGGGGGTTTGGGTTACGAGCAGTACTTC.

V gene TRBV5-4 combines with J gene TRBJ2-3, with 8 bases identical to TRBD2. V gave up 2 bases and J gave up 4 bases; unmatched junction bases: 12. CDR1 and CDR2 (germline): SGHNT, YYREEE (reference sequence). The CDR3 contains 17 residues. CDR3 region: CASSFTGGAGGADTQYF. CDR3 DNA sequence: TGTGCCAGCAGCTTTACGGGGGGGGCCGGTGGCGCAGATACGCAGTATTTT.

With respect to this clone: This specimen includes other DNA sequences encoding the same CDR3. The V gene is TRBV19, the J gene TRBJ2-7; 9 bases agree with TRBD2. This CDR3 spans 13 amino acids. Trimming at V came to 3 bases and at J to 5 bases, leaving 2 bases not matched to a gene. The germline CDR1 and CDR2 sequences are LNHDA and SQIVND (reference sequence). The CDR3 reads CASSIASGDEQYF. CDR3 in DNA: TGTGCCAGTAGTATCGCTAGCGGGGACGAGCAGTACTTC.

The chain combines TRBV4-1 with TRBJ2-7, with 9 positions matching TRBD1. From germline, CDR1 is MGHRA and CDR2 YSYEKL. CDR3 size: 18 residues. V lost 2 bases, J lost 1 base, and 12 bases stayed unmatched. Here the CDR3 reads CASSQTGTGKRRSYEQYF. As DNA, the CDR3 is TGCGCCAGCAGCCAAACTGGGACAGGGAAACGGCGGTCCTACGAGCAGTACTTC.

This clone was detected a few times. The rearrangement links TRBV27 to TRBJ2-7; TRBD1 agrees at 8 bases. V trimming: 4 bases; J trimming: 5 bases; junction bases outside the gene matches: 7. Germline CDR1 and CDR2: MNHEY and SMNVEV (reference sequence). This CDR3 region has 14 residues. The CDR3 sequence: CASSSTGGGDEQYF. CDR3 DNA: TGTGCCAGCAGTTCCACAGGGGGAGGAGACGAGCAGTACTTC.

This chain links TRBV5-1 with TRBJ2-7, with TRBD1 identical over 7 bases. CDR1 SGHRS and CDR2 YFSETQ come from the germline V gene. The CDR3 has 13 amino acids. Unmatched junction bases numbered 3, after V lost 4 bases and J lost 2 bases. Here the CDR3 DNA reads TGCGCCAGCAGCAAGGGACAGACCTACGAGCAGTACTTC. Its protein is CASSKGQTYEQYF. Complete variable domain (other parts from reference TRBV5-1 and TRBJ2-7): KAGVTQTPRYLIKTRGQQVTLSCSPISGHRSVSWYQQTPGQGLQFLFEYFSETQRNKGNFPGRFSGRQFSNSRSEMNVSTLELGDSALYLCASSKGQTYEQYFGPGTRLTVT.

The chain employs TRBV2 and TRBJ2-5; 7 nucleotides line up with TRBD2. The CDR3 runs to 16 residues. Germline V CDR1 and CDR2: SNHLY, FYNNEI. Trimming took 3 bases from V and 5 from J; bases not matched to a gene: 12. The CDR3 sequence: CASSERVAGMGETQYF. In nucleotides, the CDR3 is TGTGCCAGCAGTGAGAGAGTAGCGGGTATGGGCGAGACCCAGTACTTC.

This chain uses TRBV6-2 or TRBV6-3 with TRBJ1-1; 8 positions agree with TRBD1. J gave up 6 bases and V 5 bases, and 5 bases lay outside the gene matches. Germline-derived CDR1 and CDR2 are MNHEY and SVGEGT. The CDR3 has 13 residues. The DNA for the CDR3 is TGTGCCAGCAGTGTCCAGGGGGCCTCTGAAGCTTTCTTT. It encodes CASSVQGASEAFF.

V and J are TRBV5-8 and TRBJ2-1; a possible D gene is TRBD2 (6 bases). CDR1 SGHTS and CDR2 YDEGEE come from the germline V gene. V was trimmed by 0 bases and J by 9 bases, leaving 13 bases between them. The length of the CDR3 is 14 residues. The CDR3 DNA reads TGTGCCAGCAGCTTGGGACTAGGGGTCGGTGAGCAGTTCTTC. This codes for CASSLGLGVGEQFF.

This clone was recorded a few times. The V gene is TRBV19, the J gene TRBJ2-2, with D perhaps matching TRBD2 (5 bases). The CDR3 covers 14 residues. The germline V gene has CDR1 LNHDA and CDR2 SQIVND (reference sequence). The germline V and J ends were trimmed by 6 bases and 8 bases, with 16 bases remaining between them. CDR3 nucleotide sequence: TGTGCCAGTAGGGCGGGCCCGCGAGAAGGGGAGCTGTTTTTT. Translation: CASRAGPREGELFF.

CDR3 in DNA: TGTGCCAGCAGCTTCGGGGGGTCTCGTGAGCAGTACTTC. Encoded protein: CASSFGGSREQYF. The V gene is TRBV7-9, the J gene TRBJ2-7; TRBD2 matches 7 bases. V lost 3 bases, J lost 7 bases, and 6 bases stayed unmatched. CDR1 is SEHNR and CDR2 is FQNEAQ in the germline V gene (reference sequence). The CDR3 runs 13 residues.

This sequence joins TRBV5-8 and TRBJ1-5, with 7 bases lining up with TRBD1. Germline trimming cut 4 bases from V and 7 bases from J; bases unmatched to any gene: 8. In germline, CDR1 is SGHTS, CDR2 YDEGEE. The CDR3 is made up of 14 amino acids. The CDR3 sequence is CASSPDRVGQPQHF. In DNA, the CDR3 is TGTGCCAGCAGCCCAGACAGGGTCGGGCAGCCCCAGCATTTT.

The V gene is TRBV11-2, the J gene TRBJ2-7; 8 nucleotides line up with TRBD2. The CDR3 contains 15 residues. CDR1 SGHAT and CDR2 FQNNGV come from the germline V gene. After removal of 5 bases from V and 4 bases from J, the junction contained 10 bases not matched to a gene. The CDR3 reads CASSVGSAGAYEQYF. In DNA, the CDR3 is TGTGCCAGCAGCGTTGGCTCAGCGGGAGCTTACGAGCAGTACTTC.

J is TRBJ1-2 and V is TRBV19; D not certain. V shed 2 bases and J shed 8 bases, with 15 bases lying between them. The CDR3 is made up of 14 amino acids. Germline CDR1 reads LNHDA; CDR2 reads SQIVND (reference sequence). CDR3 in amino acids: CASSISYSLAGYTF. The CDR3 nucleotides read TGTGCCAGTAGTATATCGTACAGCCTGGCGGGCTACACCTTC.

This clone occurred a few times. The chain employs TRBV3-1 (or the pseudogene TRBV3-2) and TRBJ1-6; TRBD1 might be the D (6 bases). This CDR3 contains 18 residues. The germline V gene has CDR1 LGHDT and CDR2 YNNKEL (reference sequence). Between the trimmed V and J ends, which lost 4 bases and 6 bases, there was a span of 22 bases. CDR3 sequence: CASSRYSSTGLGNSPLHF. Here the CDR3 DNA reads TGTGCCAGCAGCCGATACTCCTCGACAGGCCTGGGTAATTCACCCCTCCACTTT.

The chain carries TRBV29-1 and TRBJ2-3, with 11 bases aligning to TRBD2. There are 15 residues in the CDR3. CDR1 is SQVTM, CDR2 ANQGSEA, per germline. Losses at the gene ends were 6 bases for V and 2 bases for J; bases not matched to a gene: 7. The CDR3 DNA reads TGCAGCGTAGACGGGACTAGCGGACTCACAGATACGCAGTATTTT. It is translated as CSVDGTSGLTDTQYF.

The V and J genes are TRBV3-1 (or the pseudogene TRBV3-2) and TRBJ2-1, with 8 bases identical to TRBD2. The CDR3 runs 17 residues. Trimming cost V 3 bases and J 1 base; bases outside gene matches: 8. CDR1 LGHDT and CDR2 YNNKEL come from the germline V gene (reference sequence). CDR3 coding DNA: TGTGCCAGCAGCCACGCCTTGCGGGGGGTGTCCTACAATGAGCAGTTCTTC. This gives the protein CASSHALRGVSYNEQFF.

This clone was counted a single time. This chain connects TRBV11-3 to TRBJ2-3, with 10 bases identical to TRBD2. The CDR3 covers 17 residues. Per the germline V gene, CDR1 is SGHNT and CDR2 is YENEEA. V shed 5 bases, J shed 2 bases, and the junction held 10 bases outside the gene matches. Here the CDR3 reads CASSTRGSGGSTDTQYF. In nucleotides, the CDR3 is TGTGCCAGCAGCACCAGGGGTAGCGGGGGGTCCACAGATACGCAGTATTTT. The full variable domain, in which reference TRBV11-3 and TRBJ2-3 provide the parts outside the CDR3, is EAGVVQSPRYKIIEKKQPVAFWCNPISGHNTLYWYLQNLGQGPELLIRYENEEAVDDSQLPKDRFSAERLKGVDSTLKIQPAELGDSAVYLCASSTRGSGGSTDTQYFGPGTRLTVL.

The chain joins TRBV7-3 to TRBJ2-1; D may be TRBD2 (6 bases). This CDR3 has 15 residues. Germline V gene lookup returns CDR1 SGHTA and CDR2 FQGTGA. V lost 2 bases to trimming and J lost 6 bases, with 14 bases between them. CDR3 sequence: CASSLWSGSSNEQFF. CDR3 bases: TGTGCCAGCAGCTTATGGTCCGGGAGTAGCAATGAGCAGTTCTTC.

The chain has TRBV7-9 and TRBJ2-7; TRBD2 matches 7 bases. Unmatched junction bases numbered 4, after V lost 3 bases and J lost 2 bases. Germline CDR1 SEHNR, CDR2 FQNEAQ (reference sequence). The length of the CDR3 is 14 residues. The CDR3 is CASSFGGGPYEQYF. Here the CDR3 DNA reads TGTGCCAGCAGCTTTGGCGGGGGTCCCTACGAGCAGTACTTC.

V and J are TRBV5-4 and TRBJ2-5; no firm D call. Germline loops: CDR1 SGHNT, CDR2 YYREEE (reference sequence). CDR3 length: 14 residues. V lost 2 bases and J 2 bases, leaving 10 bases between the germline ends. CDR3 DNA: TGTGCCAGCAGCTTTCCAGGTACTCAAGAGACCCAGTACTTC. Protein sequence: CASSFPGTQETQYF.

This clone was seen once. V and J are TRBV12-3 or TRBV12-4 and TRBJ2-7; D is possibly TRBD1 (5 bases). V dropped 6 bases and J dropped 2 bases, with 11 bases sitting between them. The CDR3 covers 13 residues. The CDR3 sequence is CASSSDSTYEQYF. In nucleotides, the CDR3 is TGTGCCAGCAGCTCCGACAGTACCTACGAGCAGTACTTC.

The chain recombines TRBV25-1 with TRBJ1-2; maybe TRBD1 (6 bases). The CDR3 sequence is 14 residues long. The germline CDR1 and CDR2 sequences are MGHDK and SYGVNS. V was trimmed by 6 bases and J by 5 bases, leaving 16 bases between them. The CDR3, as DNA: TGTGCCAGCAGCGAGACAGGTTTCGGGTATGGCTACACCTTC. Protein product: CASSETGFGYGYTF.

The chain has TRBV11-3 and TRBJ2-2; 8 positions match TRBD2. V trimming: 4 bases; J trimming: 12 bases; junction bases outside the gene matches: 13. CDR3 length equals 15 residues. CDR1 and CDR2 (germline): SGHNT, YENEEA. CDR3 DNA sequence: TGTGCCAGCAGCTCAACGGGGGGGGAATGGGACCAGCTGTTTTTT. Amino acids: CASSSTGGEWDQLFF.